What follows are 16 T cell receptor beta chains derived from one specimen sequenced in a study of molecular identifiers for immune sequencing clone quantification. Each CDR3 protein gets one entry after TCRdb re-called the PCR reads with MiXCR. Among roughly 320,000 distinct CDR3 sequences listed, 24% were seen once. The sample consisted of naive CD8+ T cells from blood, with Jurkat cell RNA spiked in. The subset: FACS-sorted CD8+CD4-CCR7+CD45RA+ naive T cells. The receptor set was obtained from a human donor in good health. Some libraries in this study had Jurkat cell RNA spiked in.

This clonotype was seen a few times. This sequence joins TRBV14 and TRBJ2-7; D is unresolved. The germline V and J ends were trimmed by 4 bases and 0 bases, with 16 bases remaining between them. This CDR3 has 16 residues. Germline V gives CDR1 SGHDN, CDR2 FVKESK. The CDR3 loop is CASSPTNAWNSYEQYF. The CDR3 bases are TGTGCCAGCAGCCCGACCAACGCTTGGAACTCCTACGAGCAGTACTTC.

This clonotype was seen once. This may arise from a read error, as a much more abundant clone is one base away. The chain recombines TRBV12-3 or TRBV12-4 with TRBJ2-3; the D gene is possibly TRBD1 (6 bases). This CDR3 is built from 16 residues. Trimming cost V 5 bases and J 4 bases, with 19 bases left between them. This chain's CDR3 is CASSPPFSGDPDTQYF. Written as DNA, the CDR3 is TGTGCCAGCAGTCCCCCTTTCTCAGGGGATCCAGATACGCAGTATTTT.

The chain links TRBV4-2 to TRBJ1-2; D remains unclear. The CDR3 runs 14 residues. Between the trimmed V and J ends, which lost 0 bases and 4 bases, there was a span of 9 bases. In germline, CDR1 is LGHNA, CDR2 YNFKEQ. The CDR3, as DNA: TGTGCCAGCAGCCAAGATTACGGACTCTATGGCTACACCTTC. It yields the protein CASSQDYGLYGYTF.

Many counts were recorded for this clonotype. V and J are TRBV6-6 and TRBJ1-2, with D unresolved. This CDR3 is 14 amino acids long. Trimming left V 3 bases short and J 10 bases short, with 18 bases between. The V gene's germline CDR1 is MNHNY and CDR2 SVGAGI (reference sequence). The chain's CDR3 is CASSYGQQPPDYTF. For the CDR3, the DNA is TGTGCCAGCAGTTATGGCCAGCAGCCACCTGACTACACCTTC.

V gene TRBV27 combines with J gene TRBJ2-7; the match to TRBD1 covers 9 bases. Trimming at V came to 8 bases and at J to 6 bases, leaving 14 bases not matched to a gene. The CDR3 is made up of 15 amino acids. CDR1 is MNHEY, CDR2 SMNVEV, per germline (reference sequence). CDR3 nucleotides: TGTGCCAGCGGATTGACCGGGACAGGGCACGCCGAGCAGTACTTC. This codes for CASGLTGTGHAEQYF.

This sequence joins TRBV13 and TRBJ2-3; a possible D gene is TRBD1 (5 bases). Between the trimmed V and J ends, which lost 1 base and 0 bases, there was a span of 8 bases. The germline V gene has CDR1 PRHDT and CDR2 FYEKMQ (reference sequence). The CDR3 is 15 residues long. The CDR3: CASSLERGSTDTQYF. The CDR3 DNA reads as TGTGCCAGCAGCTTAGAAAGGGGAAGCACAGATACGCAGTATTTT.

This clonotype turned up a few times. The rearrangement uses TRBV20-1 and TRBJ2-3; a possible D gene is TRBD1 (6 bases). The CDR3 consists of 13 residues. Germline V gene sequence: CDR1 DFQATT, CDR2 SNEGSKA (reference sequence). Trimming pared 3 bases from V and 8 bases from J, leaving 15 bases between. The CDR3 here is CSARPSTQGTQYF. CDR3 nucleotide sequence: TGCAGTGCTAGGCCTAGCACACAGGGTACGCAGTATTTT.

The chain recombines TRBV29-1 with TRBJ2-1; D gene ambiguous. Germline V gives CDR1 SQVTM, CDR2 ANQGSEA. CDR3 size: 13 residues. V was pared by 7 bases and J by 2 bases, with 12 bases between. CDR3 nucleotide sequence: TGCAGCGGGGTGGAGTTTCCCTACAATGAGCAGTTCTTC. Its translation: CSGVEFPYNEQFF.

This clonotype was detected ten times or more. One end of the junction varies from germline; a read error may be responsible. This chain links TRBV7-9 with TRBJ2-5; TRBD2 aligns across 7 bases. CDR3 length equals 12 residues. Germline-derived CDR1 and CDR2 are SEHNR and FQNEAQ (reference sequence). As DNA, the CDR3 is TGTGCCAGCAGCCTAGCGGTAGAGACCCAGTACTTC. Translation gives CASSLAVETQYF.

V and J are TRBV5-4 and TRBJ2-7; 11 bases map to TRBD2. J was trimmed by 7 bases and V by 2 bases; bases with no gene match: 5. Germline CDR1 SGHNT, CDR2 YYREEE (reference sequence). The CDR3 is 14 residues long. The CDR3 region has the DNA TGTGCCAGCAGCTTTAGCGGGGGGGCCGGAGAGCAGTACTTC. This encodes CASSFSGGAGEQYF.

This clonotype showed up many times. The V call is TRBV3-1, the J call TRBJ2-7, with a tentative D call TRBD1 (5 bases). This CDR3 has 14 amino acids. The germline CDR1 and CDR2 sequences are LGHDT and YNNKEL (reference sequence). Trimming pared 4 bases from V and 3 bases from J, leaving 13 bases between. CDR3 residues: CASSPPDSDYEQYF. The CDR3 DNA sequence: TGTGCCAGCAGCCCACCTGACAGTGACTACGAGCAGTACTTC.

The V call is TRBV11-2, the J call TRBJ2-3, with 8 bases aligning to TRBD2. Germline lookup yields CDR1 SGHAT and CDR2 FQNNGV. This CDR3 spans 17 amino acids. J lost 4 bases, V lost 2 bases, and 11 bases had no gene match. The CDR3 DNA follows: TGTGCCAGCAGCTTAACGGGACTAGTGGGACTACCAGATACGCAGTATTTT. Protein sequence: CASSLTGLVGLPDTQYF.

This clonotype was detected ten times or more. CDR3 sequence reads: CASSLVRVQDTQYF. As DNA, the CDR3 is TGTGCCAGCAGCTTGGTGCGAGTGCAAGATACGCAGTATTTT. V gene TRBV5-5 combines with J gene TRBJ2-3; no definite D call. Germline V gene data show CDR1 as SGHKS and CDR2 as YYEKEE (reference sequence). Trimming removed 0 bases from V and 5 bases from J, with 10 bases in between. CDR3 length: 14 residues.

This clonotype was recorded a few times. The chain joins TRBV27 to TRBJ2-2, with D maybe TRBD2 (6 bases). Germline-derived CDR1 and CDR2 are MNHEY and SMNVEV (reference sequence). CDR3 size: 17 residues. The V gene lost 3 bases and the J gene lost 2 bases, with 16 bases spanning the gap. The CDR3 DNA follows: TGTGCCAGCAGTTTTCTGGGGCCGGGAGCCAACACCGGGGAGCTGTTTTTT. Translated, it gives CASSFLGPGANTGELFF.

V and J are TRBV28 and TRBJ2-3; either TRBD1 or TRBD2 may supply D (7 bases each). This CDR3 has 15 amino acids. V lost 1 base and J 3 bases, leaving 11 bases between the germline ends. CDR1 MDHEN and CDR2 SYDVKM come from the germline V gene. The CDR3: CASSLYQGGTDTQYF. The CDR3 DNA reads TGTGCCAGCAGTTTATATCAGGGGGGGACAGATACGCAGTATTTT.

This clonotype was picked up many times. CDR3 region: CASSLEQGLNSPLHF. CDR3 nucleotides: TGTGCCAGCAGCTTAGAACAGGGATTGAATTCACCCCTCCACTTT. The chain employs TRBV7-2 and TRBJ1-6, with D perhaps TRBD1 (6 bases). The CDR3 totals 15 residues. Germline CDR1 and CDR2: SGHTA and FQGNSA. V was cut by 1 base and J by 7 bases, with 11 bases left in between.